Listed below are T cell receptor beta chains from one sample, sequenced in a study of blood T cells in healthy people across ages. MiXCR, run by TCRdb on the 5' RACE reads, gives a single entry per CDR3 protein. The repertoire holds some 790,000 distinct CDR3 sequences, with around 30% as singletons. The sequenced material came from blood. Receptor source: a woman aged 80 or older in good health. Both conserved end residues are trimmed from each CDR3. Clone sizes are given selectively: once, few, many, or a class where the clone is expanded.

V gene	J gene	clone size	CDR3 protein
TRBV7-2	TRBJ2-7	NA	ASSQSRSRYEQY
TRBV29-1	TRBJ2-3	NA	SAERERTDTQY
TRBV6-1	TRBJ1-2	NA	ASSEERKRSGYT
TRBV12-3/TRBV12-4	TRBJ2-3	NA	ASSLRQGKTDAQY
TRBV12-3/TRBV12-4	TRBJ2-1	few	ACSPQGGGAWNEQF
TRBV9	TRBJ2-3	many	ASSVGELAGTQY
TRBV7-2	TRBJ2-2	NA	ASSPGPLNTGELF
TRBV11-2	TRBJ2-7	many	ASSKTSGVYEQY
TRBV12-3/TRBV12-4	TRBJ2-4	many	ASSLGQGRNIQY
TRBV7-2	TRBJ2-5	many	ASSFYRGETQY
TRBV5-1	TRBJ1-1	many	ASSWGQGASEAF
TRBV6-2/TRBV6-3	TRBJ2-1	many	ASSYTGRNEQF
TRBV20-1	TRBJ2-7	NA	SARQGGGDEQY
TRBV10-3	TRBJ1-5	NA	AISESDSNQPRH
TRBV12-3/TRBV12-4	TRBJ2-1	NA	ASSYDTYEQF
TRBV6-6	TRBJ1-5	NA	ASSYRQSRNQPQH
TRBV7-9	TRBJ1-1	NA	ASSVVGGVNTEAF
TRBV9	TRBJ2-1	many	ASSLDQGPGEQF
TRBV10-3	TRBJ2-3	many	AISETSGGSTDTQY
TRBV6-5	TRBJ1-2	many	ASSYRSPMADYGYT
TRBV12-3/TRBV12-4	TRBJ1-1	few	ASTRTGTEAF
TRBV20-1	TRBJ1-2	NA	SAGITGNGYT
TRBV28	TRBJ1-2	many	ASTQGGHYGYT
TRBV7-9	TRBJ1-1	many	ASRFTAANTEAF
TRBV6-5	TRBJ2-1	many	ASRGDRGPYNEQF
TRBV29-1	TRBJ2-3	many	SVDETGDGTDTQY
TRBV5-1	TRBJ1-4	few	ASRTGQGGEKLF
TRBV2	TRBJ2-7	NA	ASSERHSGSEQY
TRBV6-6	NA	NA	ASSYSRQAAQETQF
TRBV2	TRBJ2-6	many	ASRAGGLSGANVLT
TRBV6-5	TRBJ2-2	NA	ASSSPPTGELF
TRBV30	TRBJ2-5	many	ACRATGETQY
TRBV27	TRBJ1-2	few	ASSSGLLGGYT
TRBV7-2	TRBJ1-2	many	ASSLTPGTGSYGYT
TRBV7-9	TRBJ2-1	few	ASSLSIGRGEQF
TRBV12-3/TRBV12-4	TRBJ2-7	many	ASSLEVQITYEQY